This T cell receptor (beta chain) is from a study of blood T cells in healthy people across ages. Study results and caveats: Higher diversity and more naive CD4+ cells were features of long-lived donors, compared to aged donors.

Germline V gives CDR1 DFQATT, CDR2 SNEGSKA (reference sequence). The CDR3 is 14 amino acids. V was trimmed by 6 bases and J by 8 bases, leaving 19 bases between them. A sample-barcoded 5' primer and a J-beta primer mix were used in a second PCR of about 6 to 12 cycles. TCRdb re-derived calls from the 5' RACE reads in MiXCR, one entry per CDR3 protein. The table records around 900,000 distinct CDR3 sequences, more than 25% of them present only once. This clonotype was counted once. Its antigen is not identified. The source is a woman of 80 years or more in good health. Sequences were obtained from blood. The chain uses TRBV20-1 and TRBJ1-4; D gene ambiguous. CDR3 coding DNA: TGCAGTGCGAGCGTTGGTCCCCGGAAGGAAAAACTGTTTTTT. Amino acids: CSASVGPRKEKLFF.